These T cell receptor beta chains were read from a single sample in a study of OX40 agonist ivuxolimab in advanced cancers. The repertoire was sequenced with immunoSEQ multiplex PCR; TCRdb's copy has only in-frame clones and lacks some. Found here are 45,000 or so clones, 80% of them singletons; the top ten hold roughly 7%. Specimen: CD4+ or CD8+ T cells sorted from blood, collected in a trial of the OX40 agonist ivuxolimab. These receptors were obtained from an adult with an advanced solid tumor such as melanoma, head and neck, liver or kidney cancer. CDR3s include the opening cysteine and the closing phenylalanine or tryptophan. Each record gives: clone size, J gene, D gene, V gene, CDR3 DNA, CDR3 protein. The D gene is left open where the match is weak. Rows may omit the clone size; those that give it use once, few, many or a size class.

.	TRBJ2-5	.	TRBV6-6	TGTGCCAGCTCAAGCCTCCAAGAGACCCAGTACTTC	CASSSLQETQYF
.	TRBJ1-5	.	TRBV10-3	TGTGCCATCAGTGAGTTCCAGGGCTCTAGGGGTTTTGATCAGCCCCAGCATTTT	CAISEFQGSRGFDQPQHF
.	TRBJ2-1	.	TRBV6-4	TGTGCCAGCAGTGACAATTTGGGGGGTGAGCAGTTCTTC	CASSDNLGGEQFF
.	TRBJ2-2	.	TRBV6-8	TGTGCCAGCAGTTATAAAGGAGTTTTTAGCTGTCGATTTTTT	CASSYKGVFSCRFF
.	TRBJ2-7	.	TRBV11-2	TGTGCCAGCAGCTTAGAGACCGTGGACACCTACGAGCAGTACTTC	CASSLETVDTYEQYF
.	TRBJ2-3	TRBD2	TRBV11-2	TGTGCCAGCAGCTTAGATGTTACTAGCGGGAGGGCCCGCACAGATACGCAGTATTTT	CASSLDVTSGRARTDTQYF
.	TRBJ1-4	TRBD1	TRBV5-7	TGTGCCAGCAGCTTGGAAGGACAGGGGCCTCTGAATGAAAAACTGTTTTTT	CASSLEGQGPLNEKLFF
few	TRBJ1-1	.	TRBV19	TGTGCCAGTAAGGCCTTTGAAACTTTCTTT	CASKAFETFF
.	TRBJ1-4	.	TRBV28	TGTGCCAGCAGTTTGCCCTTCAGGGGTGCAACTAATGAAAAACTGTTTTTT	CASSLPFRGATNEKLFF
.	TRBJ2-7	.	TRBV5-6	TGTGCCAGCAGCTTTATTTGGACGGTCTACGAGCAGTACTTC	CASSFIWTVYEQYF